Shown below are 19 T cell receptor beta chains from a single sample sequenced in a study of CD4 T cells in relation to SARS-CoV-2 and coronaviruses. CD4+ T cells from unexposed donors were obtained before the COVID-19 pandemic (2011-2018). The cells were cultured for around ten days before CD4+ T cells were isolated. Antigen specificity for these receptors is unknown. Here immunoSEQ multiplex PCR was the method, and the copy in TCRdb shows in-frame clones only, minus some. The sample records roughly 15,000 clones, 79% being singletons. Sequencing was performed on CD4+ T cells from PBMCs, cultured in vitro. These TCRs come from a human donor in good health.

This chain links TRBV27 with TRBJ1-4, with 7 bases that match TRBD1. CDR1 is MNHEY and CDR2 is SMNVEV in the germline V gene (reference sequence). With V trimmed by 4 bases and J by 7 bases, 12 bases remained unmatched. The CDR3 loop spans 16 amino acids. This chain's CDR3 is CASSSDRARVGEKLFF. CDR3 in DNA: TGTGCCAGCAGTTCAGACAGGGCTCGTGTTGGTGAAAAACTGTTTTTT.

The V call is TRBV3-1 (or the pseudogene TRBV3-2), the J call TRBJ2-7, with 10 bases identical to TRBD2. There are 15 residues in the CDR3. Germline lookup yields CDR1 LGHDT and CDR2 YNNKEL (reference sequence). J lost 5 bases, V lost 3 bases, and 7 bases had no gene match. CDR3 sequence: CASSHYIAGGHEQYF. The CDR3 region has the DNA TGTGCCAGCAGCCATTATATAGCGGGGGGCCACGAGCAGTACTTC.

The chain uses TRBV6-4 and TRBJ1-2; no firm D call. Trimming shortened V by 0 bases and J by 8 bases, and 10 bases separated the two germline ends. The CDR3 covers 13 residues. Per germline, CDR1 MRHNA and CDR2 SNTAGT. As DNA, the CDR3 is TGTGCCAGCAGTGACTCTAGCGGCAGGGGCTACACCTTC. It encodes CASSDSSGRGYTF.

The rearrangement uses TRBV11-2 and TRBJ2-2; D may be TRBD1 or TRBD2 (7 bases each). The V end was cut by 6 bases, the J end by 3 bases, with 14 bases between. The CDR3 spans 15 residues. CDR1 and CDR2 (germline): SGHAT, FQNNGV. CDR3 sequence (DNA): TGTGCCAGCAGGCAGGGGGGGGGCGACACCGGGGAGCTGTTTTTT. Translating gives CASRQGGGDTGELFF. Combining the CDR3 with reference TRBV11-2 and TRBJ2-2 gives the whole variable domain EAGVAQSPRYKIIEKRQSVAFWCNPISGHATLYWYQQILGQGPKLLIQFQNNGVVDDSQLPKDRFSAERLKGVDSTLKIQPAKLEDSAVYLCASRQGGGDTGELFFGEGSRLTVL.

The chain uses TRBV5-6 and TRBJ2-7; D is possibly TRBD1 or TRBD2 (5 bases each). Germline V gene lookup returns CDR1 SGHDT and CDR2 YYEEEE. Trimming took 3 bases from V and 6 from J, leaving 10 bases between them. The CDR3 is made up of 12 amino acids. DNA for the CDR3: TGTGCCAGCAGCTCGGGGCAGGGCGAGCAGTACTTC. Its protein product is CASSSGQGEQYF.

The chain has TRBV19 and TRBJ2-5; TRBD2 matches 8 bases. With 2 bases clipped from V and 5 bases from J, the junction kept 13 bases outside the gene matches. CDR1 is LNHDA and CDR2 is SQIVND in the germline V gene (reference sequence). The CDR3 has 17 residues. The CDR3 DNA sequence: TGTGCCAGTAGTATAAGGGGCGGGAGCGGGGGAGCGGAGACCCAGTACTTC. Amino acids: CASSIRGGSGGAETQYF.

This chain connects TRBV12-5 to TRBJ1-1; D gene uncertain. The CDR3 sequence is 13 residues long. CDR1 is LGHNT and CDR2 is FRNRAP in the germline V gene. V was pared by 3 bases and J by 4 bases, with 9 bases between. The CDR3 DNA follows: TGTGCTAGTGGTTTCTCCAGGTCCACTGAAGCTTTCTTT. It specifies CASGFSRSTEAFF.

This chain links TRBV4-1 with TRBJ2-5, with TRBD2 identical over 13 bases. V was clipped by 0 bases and J by 9 bases; unmatched bases: 4. The CDR3 length is 15 residues. Germline values: CDR1 MGHRA, CDR2 YSYEKL. The CDR3 sequence: CASSQDGTSGTAQYF. The CDR3 nucleotides read TGCGCCAGCAGCCAAGATGGGACTAGCGGGACGGCCCAGTACTTC.

This rearrangement joins TRBV18 to TRBJ2-1; D remains unclear. This CDR3 has 15 residues. V shed 4 bases and J shed 9 bases, with 19 bases lying between them. CDR1 KGHSH and CDR2 LQKENI come from the germline V gene. The CDR3 region has the DNA TGTGCCAGCTCACGGATAGGGCTAGGATATCTTGAGCAGTTCTTC. As protein: CASSRIGLGYLEQFF.

The chain links TRBV12-3 or TRBV12-4 to TRBJ2-5; no clear D. This CDR3 is 13 amino acids long. V was trimmed by 6 bases and J by 5 bases, leaving 13 bases between them. The CDR3 reads CASRQGSLETQYF. DNA of the CDR3: TGTGCCAGCAGACAAGGGTCTTTGGAGACCCAGTACTTC.

The rearrangement joins TRBV9 to TRBJ2-3; 10 bases align to TRBD2. With V trimmed by 4 bases and J by 4 bases, 12 bases remained unmatched. There are 17 residues in the CDR3. CDR1 and CDR2 (germline): SGDLS, YYNGEE. The CDR3 sequence is CASSPHLLAGDPDTQYF. DNA of the CDR3: TGTGCCAGCAGCCCCCACCTCCTAGCGGGAGATCCAGATACGCAGTATTTT.

In its sample, this clone ranks as medium-sized. The chain combines TRBV29-1 with TRBJ2-3; either TRBD1 or TRBD2 may fit D (5 bases each). V gave up 6 bases and J gave up 1 base, with 11 bases separating them. Germline-derived CDR1 and CDR2 are SQVTM and ANQGSEA. This CDR3 contains 13 residues. In DNA, the CDR3 is TGCAGCGTAGGGGTGGGAGGCACAGATACGCAGTATTTT. Protein: CSVGVGGTDTQYF.

This clone was recorded only once. J is TRBJ2-6 and V is TRBV6-2 or TRBV6-3, with a tentative D call TRBD1 (6 bases). CDR3 size: 17 residues. Looked up from germline, CDR1 is MNHEY and CDR2 is SVGEGT. The germline V and J ends were trimmed by 0 bases and 0 bases, with 9 bases remaining between them. CDR3 protein: CASSYSGTLSGANVLTF. In DNA form, the CDR3 reads TGTGCCAGCAGTTACTCAGGGACACTCTCTGGGGCCAACGTCCTGACTTTC.

V and J are TRBV19 and TRBJ2-5; D is unresolved. The germline V gene encodes CDR1 LNHDA and CDR2 SQIVND (reference sequence). Trimming took off 7 bases at V and 5 bases at J, with 11 bases between the two ends. The CDR3 totals 12 residues. This CDR3 reads CASNSASETQYF. In DNA form, the CDR3 reads TGTGCCAGTAATTCAGCGAGTGAGACCCAGTACTTC.

This chain connects TRBV19 to TRBJ2-6; no clear D. CDR3 length: 15 amino acids. The V and J ends lost 4 bases and 0 bases respectively, with 7 bases between them. CDR1 and CDR2 (germline): LNHDA, SQIVND (reference sequence). The CDR3 is CASSKQGSGANVLTF. Written as DNA, the CDR3 is TGTGCCAGTAGTAAACAAGGCTCTGGGGCCAACGTCCTGACTTTC.

The rearrangement joins TRBV18 to TRBJ2-7; weak D call: TRBD1 (6 bases). Germline CDR1 is KGHSH and CDR2 is LQKENI. V was shortened by 3 bases and J by 3 bases, with 6 bases between the two germline ends. The length of the CDR3 is 12 residues. CDR3 DNA sequence: TGTGCCAGCTCACCGGACAGCTACGAGCAGTACTTC. Amino acids: CASSPDSYEQYF.

This chain links TRBV11-2 with TRBJ2-1, with TRBD1 matching 7 bases. Germline-derived CDR1 and CDR2 are SGHAT and FQNNGV. This CDR3 has 16 residues. The V segment lost 7 bases and the J segment 7 bases; nucleotides outside the gene matches: 16. The chain's CDR3 is CASTPAFGGQLNEQFF. The CDR3 DNA reads as TGTGCCAGCACCCCGGCGTTTGGGGGACAGCTAAATGAGCAGTTCTTC. The full variable domain, completed using reference TRBV11-2 and TRBJ2-1, is EAGVAQSPRYKIIEKRQSVAFWCNPISGHATLYWYQQILGQGPKLLIQFQNNGVVDDSQLPKDRFSAERLKGVDSTLKIQPAKLEDSAVYLCASTPAFGGQLNEQFFGPGTRLTVL.

The J gene is TRBJ2-4, the V gene TRBV7-2; TRBD2 aligns across 7 bases. Germline V lookup: CDR1 SGHTA, CDR2 FQGNSA. Trimming took 5 bases from V and 1 from J; bases not matched to a gene: 5. The CDR3 consists of 15 residues. The CDR3 region is CASSPAGGAKNIQYF. The CDR3 DNA reads as TGTGCCAGCAGCCCAGCCGGGGGGGCCAAAAACATTCAGTACTTC.

This clone occurred once. The V call is TRBV11-2, the J call TRBJ1-2, with 8 bases identical to TRBD1. The CDR3 consists of 15 residues. Trimming took 5 bases from V and 8 from J; bases not matched to a gene: 13. The V gene's germline CDR1 is SGHAT and CDR2 FQNNGV. CDR3 nucleotide sequence: TGTGCCAGCAGCGAGGAGAGGACAGGGTTAAGGGGCTACACCTTC. Its translation is CASSEERTGLRGYTF.